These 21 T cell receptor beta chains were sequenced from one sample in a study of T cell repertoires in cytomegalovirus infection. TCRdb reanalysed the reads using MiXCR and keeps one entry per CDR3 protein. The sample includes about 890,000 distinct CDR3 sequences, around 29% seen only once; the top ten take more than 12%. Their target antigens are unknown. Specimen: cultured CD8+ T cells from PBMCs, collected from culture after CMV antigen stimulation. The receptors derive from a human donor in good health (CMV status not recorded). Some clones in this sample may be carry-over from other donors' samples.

CDR3 nucleotide sequence: TGCGCCAGCAGCCAAGTCCAGGGCGCCAATCAGCCCCAGCATTTT. This translates into CASSQVQGANQPQHF. V and J are TRBV4-1 and TRBJ1-5, with TRBD1 as a possible D gene (5 bases). CDR1 is MGHRA and CDR2 is YSYEKL in the germline V gene. Between the trimmed V and J ends, which lost 1 base and 3 bases, there was a span of 10 bases. CDR3 size: 15 residues.

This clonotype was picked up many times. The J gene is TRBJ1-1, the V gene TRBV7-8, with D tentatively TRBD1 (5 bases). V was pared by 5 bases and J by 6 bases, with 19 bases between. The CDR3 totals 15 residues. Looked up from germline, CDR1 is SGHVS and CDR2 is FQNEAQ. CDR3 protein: CASSPGKQSRSEAFF. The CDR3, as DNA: TGTGCCAGCAGCCCAGGGAAGCAATCGAGGTCTGAAGCTTTCTTT. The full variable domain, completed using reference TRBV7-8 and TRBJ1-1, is GAGVSQSPRYKVAKRGQDVALRCDPISGHVSLFWYQQALGQGPEFLTYFQNEAQLDKSGLPSDRFFAERPEGSVSTLKIQRTQQEDSAVYLCASSPGKQSRSEAFFGQGTRLTVV.

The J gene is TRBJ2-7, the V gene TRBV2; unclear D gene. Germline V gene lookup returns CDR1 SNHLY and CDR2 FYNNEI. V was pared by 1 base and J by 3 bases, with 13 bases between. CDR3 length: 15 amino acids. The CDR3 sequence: CASSEGPNPLYEQYF. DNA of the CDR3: TGTGCCAGCAGTGAAGGACCTAATCCCCTCTACGAGCAGTACTTC.

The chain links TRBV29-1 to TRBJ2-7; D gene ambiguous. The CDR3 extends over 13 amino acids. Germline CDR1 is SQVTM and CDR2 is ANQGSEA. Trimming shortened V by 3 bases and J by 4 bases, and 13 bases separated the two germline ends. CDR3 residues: CSVEMDGPYEQYF. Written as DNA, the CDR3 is TGCAGCGTTGAGATGGACGGACCATACGAGCAGTACTTC.

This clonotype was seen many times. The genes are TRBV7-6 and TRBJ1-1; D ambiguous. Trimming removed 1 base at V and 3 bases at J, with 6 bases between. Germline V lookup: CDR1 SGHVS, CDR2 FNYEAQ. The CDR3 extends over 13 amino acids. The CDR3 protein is CASSLEFYTEAFF. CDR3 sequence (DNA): TGTGCCAGCAGCTTAGAGTTTTACACTGAAGCTTTCTTT. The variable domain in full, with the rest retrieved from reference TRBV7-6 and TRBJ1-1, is GAGVSQSPRYKVTKRGQDVALRCDPISGHVSLYWYRQALGQGPEFLTYFNYEAQQDKSGLPNDRFSAERPEGSISTLTIQRTEQRDSAMYRCASSLEFYTEAFFGQGTRLTVV.

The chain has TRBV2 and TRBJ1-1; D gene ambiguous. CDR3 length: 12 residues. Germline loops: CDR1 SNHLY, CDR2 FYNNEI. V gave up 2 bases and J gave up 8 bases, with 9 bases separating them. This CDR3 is CASSEFAPEAFF. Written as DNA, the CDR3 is TGTGCCAGCAGTGAATTTGCACCCGAAGCTTTCTTT.

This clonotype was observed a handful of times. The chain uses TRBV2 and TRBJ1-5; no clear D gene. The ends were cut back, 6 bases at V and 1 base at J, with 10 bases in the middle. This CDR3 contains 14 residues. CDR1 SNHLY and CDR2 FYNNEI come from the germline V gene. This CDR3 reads CASRGRPSNQPQHF. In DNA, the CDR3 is TGTGCCAGCAGGGGGAGGCCGAGCAATCAGCCCCAGCATTTT. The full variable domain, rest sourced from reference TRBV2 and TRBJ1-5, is EPEVTQTPSHQVTQMGQEVILRCVPISNHLYFYWYRQILGQKVEFLVSFYNNEISEKSEIFDDQFSVERPDGSNFTLKIRSTKLEDSAMYFCASRGRPSNQPQHFGDGTRLSIL.

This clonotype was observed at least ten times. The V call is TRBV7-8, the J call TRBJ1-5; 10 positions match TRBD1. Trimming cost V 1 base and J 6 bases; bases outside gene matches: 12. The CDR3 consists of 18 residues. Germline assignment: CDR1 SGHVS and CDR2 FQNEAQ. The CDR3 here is CASSLGATGGRYSQPQHF. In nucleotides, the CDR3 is TGTGCCAGCAGCTTAGGGGCGACAGGGGGCCGGTATAGTCAGCCCCAGCATTTT.

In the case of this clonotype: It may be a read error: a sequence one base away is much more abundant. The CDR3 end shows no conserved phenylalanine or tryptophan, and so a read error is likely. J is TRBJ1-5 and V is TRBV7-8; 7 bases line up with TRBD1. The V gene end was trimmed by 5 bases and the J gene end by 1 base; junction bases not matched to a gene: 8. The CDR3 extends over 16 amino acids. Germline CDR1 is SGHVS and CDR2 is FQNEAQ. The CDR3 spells CASSPAGGWSNQPQHS. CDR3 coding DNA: TGTGCCAGCAGCCCCGCAGGGGGTTGGAGCAATCAGCCCCAGCATTCT.

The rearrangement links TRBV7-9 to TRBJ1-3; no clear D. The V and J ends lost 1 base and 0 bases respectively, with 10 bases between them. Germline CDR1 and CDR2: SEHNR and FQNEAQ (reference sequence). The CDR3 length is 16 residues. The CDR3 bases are TGTGCCAGCAGCTTAGAAGGGTGGAGCTCTGGAAACACCATATATTTT. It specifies CASSLEGWSSGNTIYF. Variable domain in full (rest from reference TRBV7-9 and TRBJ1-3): DTGVSQNPRHKITKRGQNVTFRCDPISEHNRLYWYRQTLGQGPEFLTYFQNEAQLEKSRLLSDRFSAERPKGSFSTLEIQRTEQGDSAMYLCASSLEGWSSGNTIYFGEGSWLTVV.

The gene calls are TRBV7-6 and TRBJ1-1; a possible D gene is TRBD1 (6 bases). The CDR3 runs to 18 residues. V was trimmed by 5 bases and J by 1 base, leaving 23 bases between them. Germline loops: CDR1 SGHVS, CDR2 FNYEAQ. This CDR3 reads CASSASSGQLIQNTEAFF. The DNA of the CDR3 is TGTGCCAGCAGCGCCTCCTCTGGACAGCTAATTCAGAACACTGAAGCTTTCTTT. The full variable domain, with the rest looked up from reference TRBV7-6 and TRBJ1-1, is GAGVSQSPRYKVTKRGQDVALRCDPISGHVSLYWYRQALGQGPEFLTYFNYEAQQDKSGLPNDRFSAERPEGSISTLTIQRTEQRDSAMYRCASSASSGQLIQNTEAFFGQGTRLTVV.

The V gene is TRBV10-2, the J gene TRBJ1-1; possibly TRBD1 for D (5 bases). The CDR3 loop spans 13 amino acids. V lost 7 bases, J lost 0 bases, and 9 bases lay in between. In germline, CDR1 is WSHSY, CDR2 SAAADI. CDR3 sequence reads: CASKEGMNTEAFF. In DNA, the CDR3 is TGCGCCAGCAAGGAGGGGATGAACACTGAAGCTTTCTTT.

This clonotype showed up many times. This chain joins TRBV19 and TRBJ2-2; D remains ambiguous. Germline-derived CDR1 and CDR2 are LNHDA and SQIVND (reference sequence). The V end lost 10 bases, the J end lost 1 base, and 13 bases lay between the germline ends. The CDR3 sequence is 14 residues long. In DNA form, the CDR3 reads TGTGCCACCGGCACAACAGAGAACACCGGGGAGCTGTTTTTT. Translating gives CATGTTENTGELFF.

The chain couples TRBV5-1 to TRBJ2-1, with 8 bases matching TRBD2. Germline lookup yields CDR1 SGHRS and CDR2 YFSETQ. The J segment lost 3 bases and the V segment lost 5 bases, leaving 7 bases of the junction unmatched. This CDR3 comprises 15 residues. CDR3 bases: TGCGCCAGCAGGGGGAGCGGGGGCATCTACAATGAGCAGTTCTTC. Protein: CASRGSGGIYNEQFF.

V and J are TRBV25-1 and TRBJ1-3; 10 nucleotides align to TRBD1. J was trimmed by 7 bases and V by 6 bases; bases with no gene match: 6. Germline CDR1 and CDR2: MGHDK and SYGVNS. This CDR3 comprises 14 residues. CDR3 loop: CASSEGDRGNTIYF. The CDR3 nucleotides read TGTGCCAGCAGCGAGGGGGACAGGGGTAACACCATATATTTT.

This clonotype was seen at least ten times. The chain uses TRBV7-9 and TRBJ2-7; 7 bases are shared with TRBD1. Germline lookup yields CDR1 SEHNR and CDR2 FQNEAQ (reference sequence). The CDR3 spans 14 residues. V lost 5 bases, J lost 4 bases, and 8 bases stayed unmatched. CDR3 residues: CASSHRDRRYEQYV. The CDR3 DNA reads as TGTGCCAGCAGCCACCGGGACAGACGATACGAGCAGTACGTC.

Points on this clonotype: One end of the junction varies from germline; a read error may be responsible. CDR3 loop: CASSPVAGGLNNEQSF. The CDR3 nucleotides are TGTGCCAGCAGCCCTGTAGCGGGGGGTCTAAACAATGAGCAGTCCTTC. The rearrangement joins TRBV7-3 to TRBJ2-1; 10 bases are shared with TRBD2. Per the germline V gene, CDR1 is SGHTA and CDR2 is FQGTGA. This CDR3 contains 16 residues. Full variable domain (missing parts from reference TRBV7-3 and TRBJ2-1): GAGVSQTPSNKVTEKGKYVELRCDPISGHTALYWYRQSLGQGPEFLIYFQGTGAADDSGLPNDRFFAVRPEGSVSTLKIQRTERGDSAVYLCASSPVAGGLNNEQSFGPGTRLTVL.

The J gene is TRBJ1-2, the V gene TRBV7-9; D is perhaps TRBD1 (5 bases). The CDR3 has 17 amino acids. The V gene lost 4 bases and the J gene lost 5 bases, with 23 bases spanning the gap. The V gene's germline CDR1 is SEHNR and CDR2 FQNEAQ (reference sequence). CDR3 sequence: CASSSGGGSLTKYGYTF. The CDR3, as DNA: TGTGCCAGCAGCTCCGGGGGGGGATCGTTAACGAAATATGGCTACACCTTC.

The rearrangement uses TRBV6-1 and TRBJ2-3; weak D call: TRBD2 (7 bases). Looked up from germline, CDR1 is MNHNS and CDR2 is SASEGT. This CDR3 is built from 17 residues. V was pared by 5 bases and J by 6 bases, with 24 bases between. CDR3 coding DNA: TGTGCCAGCAGTCCCGGGGTTTGGCGGGGGCCGTCGGATACGCAGTATTTT. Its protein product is CASSPGVWRGPSDTQYF.

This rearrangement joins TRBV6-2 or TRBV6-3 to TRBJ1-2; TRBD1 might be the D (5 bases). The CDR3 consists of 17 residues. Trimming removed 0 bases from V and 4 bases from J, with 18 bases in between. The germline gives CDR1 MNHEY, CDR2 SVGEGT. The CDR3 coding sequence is TGTGCCAGCAGTTACTCGCGGGGCCTAATGCTCCCCTATGGCTACACCTTC. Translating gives CASSYSRGLMLPYGYTF.

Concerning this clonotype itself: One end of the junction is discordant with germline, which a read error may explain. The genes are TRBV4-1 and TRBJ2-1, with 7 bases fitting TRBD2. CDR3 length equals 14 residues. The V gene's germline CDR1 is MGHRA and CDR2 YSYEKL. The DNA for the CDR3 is TGTGCCAGCAGCTCCCGGGGGGAGCTTCATGAGCAGTTCTTC. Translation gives CASSSRGELHEQFF.